The present entry profiles one T cell receptor (beta chain) with its context. Antigen unknown. This sample is part of a study of radiation and T cells in renal cell carcinoma. Study conclusions and caveats: Without pretreatment biopsies, baseline tumor clonotype presence was undetermined.

The time point denotes: blood 2 weeks post-SBRT. Treatment denoted: 15 Gy SBRT to primary tumor, nephrectomy 4 weeks later. The patient's renal cell carcinoma had clear cell pathology. V dropped 7 bases and J dropped 4; count of bases not matched to a gene: 10. The germline CDR1 and CDR2 sequences are MNHEY and SVGAGI. The CDR3 sequence is 15 residues long. Here immunoSEQ multiplex PCR was the method, and the copy in TCRdb shows in-frame clones only, minus some. Found here are about 150,000 clones, about 91% of them singletons; the top ten hold 10% to 15%. The chain has TRBV6-5 and TRBJ2-1, with 7 bases lining up with TRBD2. The sequence was obtained from a woman aged 45-65 years with renal cell carcinoma. The sequencing here drew on blood, taken from a patient whose treatment included radiotherapy and nephrectomy. CDR3 residues: CASTVHRGEYNEQFF. The CDR3, as DNA: TGTGCCAGCACTGTACACCGGGGGGAATACAATGAGCAGTTCTTC.